The TCR beta chain under discussion was sequenced for a study of blood T cells in healthy people across ages. General study points: Unknown CMV status may confound age-related changes in expanded clones.

Concerning this clonotype itself: Its antigen is still unknown.

It was with a sample-barcoded 5' primer and a J-beta primer mix that a second PCR of about 6 to 12 cycles was run. The authors tagged each cDNA molecule using a template-switch adaptor with 12 random nucleotides. TCRdb re-called the 5' RACE reads with MiXCR, one entry per CDR3 protein. The sample shows 1.5 million to 2 million distinct CDR3 sequences, about 30% of them seen only once. The donors, aged about 6 to 95, were healthy Caucasians from Russia. Each sample yielded at least 6.5 million isolated PBMCs. The CDR3 loop spans 15 amino acids. The V and J ends lost 6 bases and 5 bases respectively, with 20 bases between them. Germline CDR1 reads DFQATT; CDR2 reads SNEGSKA (reference sequence).

The rearrangement joins TRBV20-1 to TRBJ2-1; the D call may be TRBD1 or TRBD2 (5 bases each). The sequence came from a woman aged 25 to 39 in good health. Sequenced material: blood. CDR3 sequence reads: CSASLPRGRNNEQFF. Written as DNA, the CDR3 is TGCAGTGCGTCCCTACCCCGGGGCAGAAACAATGAGCAGTTCTTC.